This entry lists 10 T cell receptor beta chains sequenced from one sample in a study of beta chain features in type 1 diabetes. Study-wide points: All four CD4+ subsets from Type 1 diabetes patients carried moderately but significantly shorter TCRB CDR3s.

The sequenced template was cDNA made from the entire isolated RNA. Measured with immunoSEQ multiplex PCR; TCRdb has only the in-frame clones, and not every one. The repertoire holds over 650,000 clones, around 15% seen once, with nearly 0.04% in the top ten. These receptors' antigens are unknown. Sequenced: naive CD4+ T cells from blood. These receptors were collected from a man aged 18 to 30 with type 1 diabetes.

This chain links TRBV30 with TRBJ2-3, with 7 nucleotides matching TRBD1. CDR3 size: 12 residues. Germline CDR1 is GTSNPN and CDR2 is SVGIG (reference sequence). V was pared by 3 bases and J by 8 bases, with 5 bases of the junction left unmatched. Here the CDR3 DNA reads TGTGCCTGGAGCCCGGCAGGGGGTACGCAGTATTTT. Protein: CAWSPAGGTQYF.

This clone has more than one count but fewer than ten. The chain employs TRBV29-1 and TRBJ2-7; 8 bases align to TRBD1. The CDR3 is made up of 19 amino acids. After removal of 6 bases from V and 9 bases from J, the junction contained 31 bases not matched to a gene. CDR1 is SQVTM and CDR2 is ANQGSEA in the germline V gene. The CDR3 is CSVLRPDRVSGRGVHVQYF. The CDR3 DNA reads as TGCAGCGTCCTCCGTCCGGACAGGGTTTCAGGGCGGGGAGTCCACGTGCAGTACTTC.

There are a few counts of this clone. The sample holds other DNA sequences that translate to the same CDR3. The chain has TRBV9 and TRBJ2-5; D is uncertain. The germline V gene encodes CDR1 SGDLS and CDR2 YYNGEE. The CDR3 has 13 residues. Trimming removed 3 bases at V and 1 base at J, with 7 bases between. This CDR3 is CASSAGSQETQYF. In DNA form, the CDR3 reads TGTGCCAGCAGCGCCGGGTCCCAAGAGACCCAGTACTTC.

This clone was detected only a few times. The chain joins TRBV28 to TRBJ2-1; D gene ambiguous. CDR3 length equals 12 residues. Between the trimmed V and J ends, which lost 6 bases and 5 bases, there was a span of 8 bases. Germline CDR1 MDHEN, CDR2 SYDVKM. The CDR3 reads CASRQTHNEQFF. The CDR3 coding sequence is TGTGCCAGCAGGCAGACACACAATGAGCAGTTCTTC. The complete variable domain, with remaining parts taken from reference TRBV28 and TRBJ2-1, reads DVKVTQSSRYLVKRTGEKVFLECVQDMDHENMFWYRQDPGLGLRLIYFSYDVKMKEKGDIPEGYSVSREKKERFSLILESASTNQTSMYLCASRQTHNEQFFGPGTRLTVL.

The chain carries TRBV7-9 and TRBJ1-2; D not certain. The CDR3 length is 18 residues. Trimming left V 3 bases short and J 1 base short, with 21 bases between. Germline CDR1 and CDR2: SEHNR and FQNEAQ (reference sequence). Here the CDR3 reads CASSFARAGPFLNYGYTF. The CDR3 nucleotides read TGTGCCAGCAGCTTCGCGCGGGCGGGCCCATTTCTTAACTATGGCTACACCTTC. The full variable domain, with the rest looked up from reference TRBV7-9 and TRBJ1-2, is DTGVSQNPRHKITKRGQNVTFRCDPISEHNRLYWYRQTLGQGPEFLTYFQNEAQLEKSRLLSDRFSAERPKGSFSTLEIQRTEQGDSAMYLCASSFARAGPFLNYGYTFGSGTRLTVV.

This clone was detected a few times. This chain joins TRBV28 and TRBJ2-7, with unresolved D. The CDR3 sequence is 13 residues long. The V end lost 6 bases, the J end lost 3 bases, and 12 bases lay between the germline ends. The germline V gene encodes CDR1 MDHEN and CDR2 SYDVKM. CDR3 sequence: CASRPGPGYEQYF. The CDR3 coding sequence is TGTGCCAGCAGACCCGGACCCGGCTACGAGCAGTACTTC.

This clone was observed a handful of times. The chain uses TRBV5-1 and TRBJ2-5; TRBD1 matches at 10 bases. The CDR3 is 17 residues long. The germline V gene has CDR1 SGHRS and CDR2 YFSETQ. J gave up 3 bases and V 2 bases, and 10 bases lay outside the gene matches. As DNA, the CDR3 is TGCGCCAGCAGCTTCGGGGATTCGGGACAGGGGAAAGAGACCCAGTACTTC. Protein product: CASSFGDSGQGKETQYF.

A word on this clone: The sample has other DNA sequences that encode this CDR3 too. This sequence joins TRBV5-1 and TRBJ1-1; 7 bases are a match to TRBD1. Germline V gives CDR1 SGHRS, CDR2 YFSETQ. The CDR3 consists of 14 residues. V was clipped by 1 base and J by 1 base; unmatched bases: 1. CDR3 bases: TGCGCCAGCAGCTTGACAGGGGCGAACACTGAAGCTTTCTTT. Its protein product is CASSLTGANTEAFF.

The rearrangement joins TRBV9 to TRBJ1-2; tentatively, D is TRBD1 (5 bases). Germline V gene data show CDR1 as SGDLS and CDR2 as YYNGEE. This CDR3 has 14 residues. V lost 2 bases, J lost 4 bases, and 12 bases lay in between. The CDR3 bases are TGTGCCAGCAGCGTCGGGACGGTTGGCTATGGCTACACCTTC. It translates to CASSVGTVGYGYTF.

The chain is built from TRBV30 and TRBJ1-5, with D uncertain. Deletions cut 2 bases from V and 6 bases from J, with 14 bases between. Germline V gives CDR1 GTSNPN, CDR2 SVGIG (reference sequence). The CDR3 totals 14 residues. The CDR3 sequence is CAWSRTEPSQPQHF. The CDR3 DNA reads TGTGCCTGGAGTCGGACCGAGCCCTCTCAGCCCCAGCATTTT.